The 10 T cell receptor beta chains listed next were all sequenced from one sample in a study of T cells after yellow fever vaccination. TCRdb ran MiXCR on the 5' RACE reads and lists one entry per CDR3 protein. The table lists hundreds of thousands of distinct CDR3 sequences, around 12% of them singletons, with more than 12% in the top ten. Specimen: PBMCs, collected on the day of the yellow fever booster vaccination. The receptors were sampled from a man younger than 40 who received the YFV17D yellow fever vaccine.

The V and J genes are TRBV3-1 and TRBJ2-7; TRBD2 matches at 7 bases. The V and J ends lost 1 base and 0 bases, in that order; junction bases with no gene match: 9. The CDR3 length is 17 residues. CDR1 LGHDT and CDR2 YNNKEL come from the germline V gene (reference sequence). This CDR3 reads CASSQGGGRENSYEQYF. CDR3 DNA sequence: TGTGCCAGCAGCCAAGGTGGTGGGCGGGAGAACTCCTACGAGCAGTACTTC.

This clonotype was found once. The gene calls are TRBV30 and TRBJ1-1; the D is unclear. Trimming pared 0 bases from V and 0 bases from J, leaving 17 bases between. This CDR3 is 17 amino acids long. The germline V gene encodes CDR1 GTSNPN and CDR2 SVGIG (reference sequence). CDR3 nucleotide sequence: TGTGCCTGGAGTGTATCGTCGATTGACACAATGAACACTGAAGCTTTCTTT. Its protein is CAWSVSSIDTMNTEAFF.

Judged by abundance, this clonotype is large. The CDR3 DNA follows: TGTGCCAGCACCTCCCCGGACAGGGTTGGCACTGAAGCTTTCTTT. Encoded protein: CASTSPDRVGTEAFF. This sequence joins TRBV2 and TRBJ1-1; TRBD1 matches 8 bases. Germline V gene data show CDR1 as SNHLY and CDR2 as FYNNEI. V trimming: 7 bases; J trimming: 4 bases; junction bases outside the gene matches: 11. CDR3 length: 15 residues.

The chain links TRBV9 to TRBJ2-3; no definite D call. V lost 4 bases and J 0 bases, leaving 15 bases between the germline ends. From germline, CDR1 is SGDLS and CDR2 YYNGEE. The CDR3 consists of 16 residues. The CDR3 DNA reads TGTGCCAGCAGCCCCCCGGGTAGGGCAAGCACAGATACGCAGTATTTT. Encoded protein: CASSPPGRASTDTQYF.

This clonotype was seen many times. V gene TRBV20-1 combines with J gene TRBJ2-3; D is unresolved. Trimming took 3 bases from V and 4 from J, leaving 5 bases between them. The germline V gene has CDR1 DFQATT and CDR2 SNEGSKA (reference sequence). The CDR3 covers 11 residues. CDR3 loop: CSASGADTQYF. The DNA of the CDR3 is TGCAGTGCTAGTGGGGCAGATACGCAGTATTTT.

V usage is TRBV5-1 and J usage is TRBJ2-7, with D possibly called TRBD1 or TRBD2 (5 bases each). Germline lookup yields CDR1 SGHRS and CDR2 YFSETQ. Trimming pared 1 base from V and 4 bases from J, leaving 15 bases between. CDR3 size: 15 residues. The CDR3 nucleotides are TGCGCCAGCAGCTTGTTGAGGGACGGAAGTTACGAGCAGTACTTC. Its translation is CASSLLRDGSYEQYF.

A few counts support this clonotype. The rearrangement uses TRBV24-1 and TRBJ2-1; 10 bases are a match to TRBD2. V gave up 6 bases and J gave up 3 bases; unmatched junction bases: 4. This CDR3 is 15 amino acids long. The V gene's germline CDR1 is KGHDR and CDR2 SFDVKD. CDR3 coding DNA: TGTGCCACCAGTCATACTAGCGGGGACTACAATGAGCAGTTCTTC. This translates into CATSHTSGDYNEQFF.

This rearrangement joins TRBV2 to TRBJ1-4, with unresolved D. This CDR3 has 12 amino acids. Germline loops: CDR1 SNHLY, CDR2 FYNNEI. Between the trimmed V and J ends, which lost 4 bases and 8 bases, there was a span of 8 bases. In DNA form, the CDR3 reads TGTGCCAGCAGTGTGACGGTAGAAAAACTGTTTTTT. This translates into CASSVTVEKLFF.

V usage is TRBV5-1 and J usage is TRBJ2-3; maybe TRBD2 (6 bases). V lost 7 bases and J 6 bases, leaving 15 bases between the germline ends. Germline V CDR1 and CDR2: SGHRS, YFSETQ. The CDR3 sequence is 13 residues long. CDR3 DNA: TGCGCCAGCGCTGAGTCGGGGGTGGATACGCAGTATTTT. Residues: CASAESGVDTQYF. Variable domain in full (rest from reference TRBV5-1 and TRBJ2-3): KAGVTQTPRYLIKTRGQQVTLSCSPISGHRSVSWYQQTPGQGLQFLFEYFSETQRNKGNFPGRFSGRQFSNSRSEMNVSTLELGDSALYLCASAESGVDTQYFGPGTRLTVL.

In its sample, this clonotype was seen a few times. The CDR3, as DNA: TGTGCCAGCGGACAGGGATATGAGCAGTTCTTC. It translates to CASGQGYEQFF. This sequence joins TRBV6-2 or TRBV6-3 and TRBJ2-1, with 8 bases matching TRBD1. J gave up 8 bases and V 8 bases, and 2 bases lay outside the gene matches. CDR3 length: 11 amino acids. Per the germline V gene, CDR1 is MNHEY and CDR2 is SVGEGT.